This T cell receptor (beta chain) is drawn from a study of T cell responses to AZD1222 COVID-19 vaccine. Study-wide points: Close to half of spike-specific TCRs reportedly recognize unmutated variant regions. Compared with day 0, the breadth and depth of the Spike-specific TCR repertoire rose significantly after two doses of AZD1222.

With respect to this clone: The antigen is not known.

Sequencing used immunoSEQ multiplex PCR; TCRdb keeps in-frame clones, though not all of them. The sample includes about 73,000 clones, 85% to 90% seen only once; the top ten take under 1.5%. The CDR3 length is 18 residues. The V end lost 2 bases, the J end lost 0 bases, and 17 bases lay between the germline ends. CDR1 is SNHLY and CDR2 is FYNNEI in the germline V gene. The chain joins TRBV2 to TRBJ1-5, with a tentative D call TRBD1 (5 bases). The input for sequencing was peripheral blood, taken 28 days after the second AZD1222 dose. This TCR derives from an adult who received the AZD1222 COVID-19 vaccine. The CDR3 coding sequence is TGTGCCAGCAGTGAATATCGAGGGGAGGTTTATAGCAATCAGCCCCAGCATTTT. Translated: CASSEYRGEVYSNQPQHF.